The present TCR beta chain was sequenced within a study of blood T cell repertoires in COVID-19. On the study more broadly: Samples came from the United States, Italy and Spain, spanning acute and convalescent COVID-19.

CDR3 length: 14 residues. V gave up 4 bases and J gave up 6 bases, with 12 bases separating them. Germline V gives CDR1 MNHNY, CDR2 SVGAGI (reference sequence). In the study's own analysis: Amplifying reference gene primers gave estimates of nucleated cell counts. Sequencing was performed with immunoSEQ multiplex PCR; in TCRdb, only in-frame clones are kept and a portion is missing. The V and J calls and the clone size are those of that table, but D and trimming were determined from the DNA. Among tens of thousands of clones listed, 80% to 85% were seen once. The chain recombines TRBV6-6 with TRBJ2-2, with TRBD2 as a possible D gene (6 bases). The sample taken for sequencing was peripheral blood. The sequence came from an older woman with acute or convalescent COVID-19. The chain's CDR3 is CASSSPPGAGELFF. The CDR3 nucleotides read TGTGCCAGCAGTTCCCCCCCGGGGGCCGGGGAGCTGTTTTTT.